Below are 23 T cell receptor beta chains sequenced from a single sample in a study of cytomegalovirus exposure and HLA in healthy donors. The study ran its PCR with 60 Vbeta and 13 Jbeta primers. Data came from immunoSEQ multiplex PCR; TCRdb stores just in-frame clones and leaves some out. This table has nearly 110,000 clones, roughly four fifths appearing once. The material sequenced was PBMCs. Receptor source: a male donor in good health and CMV-seropositive.

This clone was picked up one time. This sequence joins TRBV5-1 and TRBJ1-3, with D perhaps matching TRBD1 (5 bases). V was clipped by 3 bases and J by 0 bases, with 13 bases between them. The CDR3 sequence is 16 residues long. In germline, CDR1 is SGHRS, CDR2 YFSETQ. The CDR3 is CASSYTGANSGNTIYF. CDR3 nucleotide sequence: TGCGCCAGCAGCTATACAGGCGCCAACTCTGGAAACACCATATATTTT.

DNA for the CDR3: TGTGCCAGCAGTTTGACTTTCGAAGCTTTCTTT. Amino acid sequence: CASSLTFEAFF. V and J are TRBV28 and TRBJ1-1; no definite D call. V was cut by 3 bases and J by 8 bases, with 7 bases left in between. This CDR3 contains 11 residues. Germline V gene sequence: CDR1 MDHEN, CDR2 SYDVKM.

The chain combines TRBV7-9 with TRBJ1-2; TRBD1 agrees at 7 bases. CDR3 length: 13 residues. Germline V lookup: CDR1 SEHNR, CDR2 FQNEAQ (reference sequence). Trimming took 4 bases from V and 2 from J; bases not matched to a gene: 1. The CDR3 here is CASSWDRNYGYTF. CDR3 nucleotides: TGTGCCAGCAGCTGGGACAGAAACTATGGCTACACCTTC.

The chain uses TRBV2 and TRBJ1-4, with D perhaps matching TRBD1 (5 bases). CDR1 and CDR2 (germline): SNHLY, FYNNEI. Trimming took 8 bases from V and 4 from J, leaving 17 bases between them. This CDR3 region has 15 residues. CDR3 region: CASQRNSGLNEKLFF. For the CDR3, the DNA is TGTGCCAGCCAGAGAAATTCAGGGCTTAATGAAAAACTGTTTTTT.

The chain combines TRBV2 with TRBJ1-2; 7 bases are a match to TRBD1. This CDR3 has 13 amino acids. V dropped 4 bases and J dropped 6; count of bases not matched to a gene: 5. Germline CDR1 and CDR2: SNHLY and FYNNEI. The DNA for the CDR3 is TGTGCCAGCAGTGCCCGACAGGGTCATGGCTACACCTTC. It yields the protein CASSARQGHGYTF.

This clone has only a few counts. This sequence joins TRBV29-1 and TRBJ1-4; 9 nucleotides match TRBD1. Per germline, CDR1 SQVTM and CDR2 ANQGSEA. With 3 bases clipped from V and 11 bases from J, the junction kept 4 bases outside the gene matches. The CDR3 is 12 amino acids. The CDR3 bases are TGCAGCGTTGAGGGACAGGGAGGGAAACTGTTTTTT. Its protein is CSVEGQGGKLFF.

This rearrangement joins TRBV28 to TRBJ2-3; 8 bases fit TRBD2. Trimming at V came to 6 bases and at J to 2 bases, leaving 7 bases not matched to a gene. The germline gives CDR1 MDHEN, CDR2 SYDVKM. The CDR3 totals 15 residues. CDR3 DNA: TGTGCCAGCAGCTCAGCGGGGGCGGACACAGATACGCAGTATTTT. Encoded protein: CASSSAGADTDTQYF. The variable domain in full, completed from reference TRBV28 and TRBJ2-3, reads DVKVTQSSRYLVKRTGEKVFLECVQDMDHENMFWYRQDPGLGLRLIYFSYDVKMKEKGDIPEGYSVSREKKERFSLILESASTNQTSMYLCASSSAGADTDTQYFGPGTRLTVL.

This clone has only one observation. The chain couples TRBV25-1 to TRBJ1-5; D remains ambiguous. The CDR3 totals 13 residues. Germline values: CDR1 MGHDK, CDR2 SYGVNS. Trimming took off 3 bases at V and 4 bases at J, with 7 bases between the two ends. CDR3 bases: TGTGCCAGCAGTGACAGAAATAATCAGCCCCAGCATTTT. Translating it yields CASSDRNNQPQHF.

CDR3 in amino acids: CASSSQGSRNEQYF. The DNA for the CDR3 is TGTGCCAGCAGCTCACAGGGAAGTAGAAACGAGCAGTACTTC. This sequence joins TRBV5-4 and TRBJ2-7, with D possibly TRBD1 on 6 matching bases. Trimming left V 3 bases short and J 5 bases short, with 15 bases between. Looked up from germline, CDR1 is SGHNT and CDR2 is YYREEE (reference sequence). The CDR3 is made up of 14 amino acids.

DNA for the CDR3: TGTGCCAGCAGTTCACAGGGACGGGACACCGGGGAGCTGTTTTTT. Encoded protein: CASSSQGRDTGELFF. The rearrangement links TRBV7-2 to TRBJ2-2; perhaps TRBD1 as D (6 bases). Looked up from germline, CDR1 is SGHTA and CDR2 is FQGNSA. The CDR3 covers 15 residues. Trimming pared 6 bases from V and 3 bases from J, leaving 14 bases between.

The chain uses TRBV23-1 and TRBJ1-5; D may be TRBD1 (5 bases). TRBV23-1 is an open reading frame, and its role is uncertain. V was cut by 4 bases and J by 7 bases, with 17 bases left in between. The CDR3 runs 15 residues. CDR3 DNA sequence: TGCGCCAGCAGTCTGGCAGGGTGGTTTTTCCAGCCCCAGCATTTT. Amino acid sequence: CASSLAGWFFQPQHF.

The sample holds a few counts of this clone. The chain combines TRBV6-5 with TRBJ1-1, with D unclear. CDR3 length equals 15 residues. Germline V gene lookup returns CDR1 MNHEY and CDR2 SVGAGI. V gave up 0 bases and J gave up 3 bases, with 11 bases separating them. The CDR3 loop is CASSYSWSRDTEAFF. The DNA for the CDR3 is TGTGCCAGCAGTTACTCGTGGTCCCGGGACACTGAAGCTTTCTTT.

The rearrangement links TRBV15 to TRBJ2-7; D perhaps matches TRBD1 (6 bases). The V end was cut by 0 bases, the J end by 5 bases, with 17 bases between. Looked up from germline, CDR1 is LNHNV and CDR2 is YYDKDF (reference sequence). This CDR3 comprises 16 residues. CDR3 nucleotide sequence: TGTGCCACCAGCAGAGACCGCCAGGGGTCCTTCGACGAGCAGTACTTC. Its protein is CATSRDRQGSFDEQYF.

This chain links TRBV27 with TRBJ2-6, with TRBD1 as a possible D gene (6 bases). This CDR3 contains 19 residues. V was clipped by 1 base and J by 0 bases, with 16 bases between them. Looked up from germline, CDR1 is MNHEY and CDR2 is SMNVEV (reference sequence). The CDR3 sequence: CASSLWGLTYTSGANVLTF. The CDR3 DNA is TGTGCCAGCAGTTTATGGGGGCTAACTTATACCTCTGGGGCCAACGTCCTGACTTTC.

V is TRBV5-1 and J is TRBJ2-5, with D perhaps TRBD2 (6 bases). Germline V gives CDR1 SGHRS, CDR2 YFSETQ. This CDR3 is 14 amino acids long. V lost 3 bases and J 3 bases, leaving 12 bases between the germline ends. The CDR3, as DNA: TGCGCCAGCAGCTACCTGGGGGGTAAAGAGACCCAGTACTTC. This codes for CASSYLGGKETQYF.

The chain employs TRBV19 and TRBJ2-3, with D perhaps TRBD1 (6 bases). Germline V gives CDR1 LNHDA, CDR2 SQIVND (reference sequence). V was cut by 7 bases and J by 3 bases, with 11 bases left in between. CDR3 length: 13 amino acids. CDR3: CASTGQGTDTQYF. The CDR3 DNA follows: TGTGCCAGTACAGGCCAGGGGACAGATACGCAGTATTTT.

The chain carries TRBV4-3 and TRBJ2-3, with D unclear. This CDR3 has 14 residues. Per the germline V gene, CDR1 is LGHNA and CDR2 is YSLEER. V lost 0 bases and J 1 base, leaving 5 bases between the germline ends. The CDR3 nucleotides read TGCGCCAGCAGCCAAGACCCAGGCACAGATACGCAGTATTTT. Translation: CASSQDPGTDTQYF.

The rearrangement joins TRBV28 to TRBJ2-1, with D maybe TRBD1 (6 bases). The CDR3 covers 14 residues. Trimming took 5 bases from V and 5 from J, leaving 13 bases between them. Per the germline V gene, CDR1 is MDHEN and CDR2 is SYDVKM. CDR3 nucleotide sequence: TGTGCCAGCAGTCTCGGGACAAAAGACAATGAGCAGTTCTTC. It specifies CASSLGTKDNEQFF.

The chain is built from TRBV28 and TRBJ1-3; 9 bases are shared with TRBD1. After removal of 4 bases from V and 0 bases from J, the junction contained 4 bases not matched to a gene. Per germline, CDR1 MDHEN and CDR2 SYDVKM. The CDR3 is made up of 16 amino acids. CDR3 region: CASSSRTGDSGNTIYF. DNA for the CDR3: TGTGCCAGCAGTTCCCGGACAGGGGACTCTGGAAACACCATATATTTT. The whole variable domain, remainder taken from reference TRBV28 and TRBJ1-3, is DVKVTQSSRYLVKRTGEKVFLECVQDMDHENMFWYRQDPGLGLRLIYFSYDVKMKEKGDIPEGYSVSREKKERFSLILESASTNQTSMYLCASSSRTGDSGNTIYFGEGSWLTVV.

The rearrangement links TRBV9 to TRBJ2-7, with a tentative D call TRBD1 (5 bases). Germline V gene data show CDR1 as SGDLS and CDR2 as YYNGEE. The V and J ends lost 3 bases and 0 bases respectively, with 10 bases between them. The CDR3 runs 14 residues. This chain's CDR3 is CASSARQSSYEQYF. CDR3 nucleotide sequence: TGTGCCAGCAGCGCCAGACAGAGCTCCTACGAGCAGTACTTC.

The rearrangement joins TRBV6-1 to TRBJ2-7; 10 positions match TRBD1. The CDR3 has 12 amino acids. With 6 bases clipped from V and 7 bases from J, the junction kept 3 bases outside the gene matches. Germline V CDR1 and CDR2: MNHNS, SASEGT. As DNA, the CDR3 is TGTGCCAGCAGAGACAGGGGGCAGGAGCAGTACTTC. It encodes CASRDRGQEQYF.

Points on this clone: In the same sample, other DNA sequences code for this CDR3. The chain carries TRBV29-1 and TRBJ2-5; D possibly corresponds to TRBD2 (5 bases). This CDR3 spans 10 amino acids. Germline-derived CDR1 and CDR2 are SQVTM and ANQGSEA. Trimming took off 4 bases at V and 5 bases at J, with 5 bases between the two ends. The CDR3 loop is CSVGGETQYF. The CDR3 DNA sequence: TGCAGCGTTGGCGGGGAGACCCAGTACTTC.

The chain employs TRBV4-3 and TRBJ1-5, with TRBD1 as a possible D gene (5 bases). The CDR3 is 15 amino acids. CDR1 LGHNA and CDR2 YSLEER come from the germline V gene. V was trimmed by 0 bases and J by 3 bases, leaving 9 bases between them. CDR3 residues: CASSQEGQINQPQHF. As DNA, the CDR3 is TGCGCCAGCAGCCAAGAAGGACAAATCAATCAGCCCCAGCATTTT.